These T cell receptor beta chains were read from a single sample in a study of cytomegalovirus exposure and HLA in healthy donors. The protocol was immunoSEQ multiplex PCR, while the TCRdb copy is restricted to in-frame clones and leaves out a portion. The sample includes some 140,000 clones, approximately 84% of them seen just once. Sequencing was carried out using PBMCs. Receptor source: a man younger than 40 in good health and CMV-seropositive. The CDR3 runs from the conserved cysteine through the conserved F or W. A D gene is named only where the DNA matches it firmly. The size field is filled for only some rows; it gives once, few, many or a size class.

V gene	CDR3 length	J gene	clone size	D gene	CDR3 DNA	CDR3 protein
TRBV30	14	TRBJ1-5	-	-	TGTGCCTGGAGGGATGGACAGAGCAATCAGCCCCAGCATTTT	CAWRDGQSNQPQHF
TRBV18	13	TRBJ1-1	-	-	TGTGCCAGCGCCCCAGGGGTGAACACTGAAGCTTTCTTT	CASAPGVNTEAFF
TRBV6-5	13	TRBJ2-4	-	TRBD2	TGTGCCAGCAGTTCCCCGAGTGGCGGGGGGGTGCTGTTC	CASSSPSGGGVLF
TRBV10-3	15	TRBJ1-1	once	-	TGTGCCATCAGACAGGGCGCACTGATGAACACTGAAGCTTTCTTT	CAIRQGALMNTEAFF
TRBV15	17	TRBJ1-1	-	-	TGTGCCACCAGCAGAGATGGGGGAGGGCGGGCGAACACTGAAGCTTTCTTT	CATSRDGGGRANTEAFF
TRBV5-1	14	TRBJ2-7	-	-	TGCGCCAGCAGCTTGGGGGGGCGAGAATGGGAGCAGTACTTC	CASSLGGREWEQYF
TRBV7-2	19	TRBJ2-3	-	TRBD2	TGTGCCAGCAGCTTATTGACGGGACTAGCGGGAGGAAGCACAGATACGCAGTATTTT	CASSLLTGLAGGSTDTQYF
TRBV7-9	15	TRBJ2-7	-	TRBD1	TGTGCCAGCAGCAAACAGGGGACCCCCTCCTACGAGCAGTACTTC	CASSKQGTPSYEQYF
TRBV5-6	15	TRBJ1-4	-	TRBD1	TGTGCCAGCAGTCCAGGGACAGGGCGGATGGAAAAACTGTTTTTT	CASSPGTGRMEKLFF
TRBV4-1	14	TRBJ1-5	-	-	TGCGCCAGCAGCCCCGCGGGGGGCAATCAGCCCCAGCATTTT	CASSPAGGNQPQHF
TRBV29-1	14	TRBJ2-3	-	-	TGCAGCGCTCCTGGGACATTCGGCACAGATACGCAGTATTTT	CSAPGTFGTDTQYF
TRBV9	12	TRBJ1-2	-	TRBD1	TGTGCCAGCCTTCGGGACAGCTATGGCTACACCTTC	CASLRDSYGYTF
TRBV19	12	TRBJ1-2	-	TRBD1	TGTGCCAGTAGTTTACAGGGGTATGGCTACACCTTC	CASSLQGYGYTF
TRBV7-2	18	TRBJ1-2	-	-	TGTGCCAGCAGCACCCGAACCGGGACACCTATAGGGAACTATGGCTACACCTTC	CASSTRTGTPIGNYGYTF
TRBV6-6	14	TRBJ1-2	few	-	TGTGCCAGCAGTTACACGGGGGGAAACTATGGCTACACCTTC	CASSYTGGNYGYTF
TRBV5-1	16	TRBJ2-7	-	-	TGCGCCAGCAGCTTGGACAGGGGGGGCGTCTCCTACGAGCAGTACTTC	CASSLDRGGVSYEQYF
TRBV7-2	14	TRBJ2-5	-	-	TGTGCCAGCAGCTCCCTCGCGGGGCAAGAGACCCAGTACTTC	CASSSLAGQETQYF
TRBV2	13	TRBJ1-1	-	TRBD1	TGTGCCAGCAGTCCAACAGGGGGCACTGAAGCTTTCTTT	CASSPTGGTEAFF
TRBV6-5	13	TRBJ1-2	-	-	TGTGCCAGCAGTTACAAGGCCGGAGGTGGCTACACCTTC	CASSYKAGGGYTF
TRBV21-1	13	TRBJ2-1	-	-	TGTGCCAGCAGCGGGACTAGCATCGATGAGCAGTTCTTC	CASSGTSIDEQFF
TRBV25-1	13	TRBJ1-2	-	-	TGTGCCAGCAGTGCGGACAGTTTCTATGGCTACACCTTC	CASSADSFYGYTF
TRBV18	15	TRBJ1-1	-	-	TGTGCCAGCTCACCACCGGAGGGGCGATCTGGCCGGGCTTTCTTT	CASSPPEGRSGRAFF